This T cell receptor (beta chain) comes out of a study of cytomegalovirus exposure and HLA in healthy donors. Study observations and caveats: Certain indistinguishable V segments, among them TRBV6-2 and TRBV6-3, were excluded. When a later analysis was performed, an Asian-associated ancestry cluster reportedly had fewer N-insertions than the approximately 680-donor mean.

This CDR3 contains 13 residues. Germline-derived CDR1 and CDR2 are MNHEY and SMNVEV (reference sequence). V was pared by 2 bases and J by 4 bases, with 6 bases between. Primers: 60 Vbeta forward and 13 Jbeta reverse. The method was immunoSEQ multiplex PCR; TCRdb's version includes in-frame clones alone and lacks a portion of them. The data show 200,000 or so clones, 75% to 80% seen once. About this clone itself: Its antigen remains unidentified.

Sequenced material: PBMCs. The V call is TRBV27, the J call TRBJ1-5, with D possibly TRBD1 on 6 matching bases. The sequence came from a man aged 18 to 30 in good health and CMV-seronegative. This CDR3 reads CASSLQGNQPQHF. The CDR3 DNA is TGTGCCAGCAGTTTACAGGGGAATCAGCCCCAGCATTTT.